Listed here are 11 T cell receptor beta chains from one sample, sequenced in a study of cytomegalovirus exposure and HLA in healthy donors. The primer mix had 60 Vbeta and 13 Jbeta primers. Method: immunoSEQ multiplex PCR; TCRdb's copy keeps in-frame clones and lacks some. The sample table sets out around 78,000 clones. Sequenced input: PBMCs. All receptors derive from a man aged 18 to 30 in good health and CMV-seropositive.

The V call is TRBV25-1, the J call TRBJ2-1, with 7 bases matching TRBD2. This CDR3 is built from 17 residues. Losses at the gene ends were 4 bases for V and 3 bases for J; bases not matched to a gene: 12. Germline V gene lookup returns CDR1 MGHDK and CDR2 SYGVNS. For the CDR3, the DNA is TGTGCCAGCAGTGGCTTTAGGGAGGGAGGCTTCTACAATGAGCAGTTCTTC. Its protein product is CASSGFREGGFYNEQFF.

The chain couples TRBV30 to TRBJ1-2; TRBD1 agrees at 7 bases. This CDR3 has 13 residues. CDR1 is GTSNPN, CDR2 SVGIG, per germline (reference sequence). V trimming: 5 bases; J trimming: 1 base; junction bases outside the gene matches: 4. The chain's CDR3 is CAWGDSVNYGYTF. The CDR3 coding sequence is TGTGCCTGGGGGGACAGTGTTAACTATGGCTACACCTTC. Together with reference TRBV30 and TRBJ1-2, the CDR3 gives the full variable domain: SQTIHQWPATLVQPVGSPLSLECTVEGTSNPNLYWYRQAAGRGLQLLFYSVGIGQISSEVPQNLSASRPQDRQFILSSKKLLLSDSGFYLCAWGDSVNYGYTFGSGTRLTVV.

DNA of the CDR3: TGTGCCAGCAGTTCAGGACAGGGAGCTAAAGCCCAGCATTTT. It yields the protein CASSSGQGAKAQHF. The V gene is TRBV6-5, the J gene TRBJ1-5; 8 nucleotides line up with TRBD1. V trimming: 4 bases; J trimming: 11 bases; junction bases outside the gene matches: 10. Germline CDR1 reads MNHEY; CDR2 reads SVGAGI. This CDR3 contains 14 residues.

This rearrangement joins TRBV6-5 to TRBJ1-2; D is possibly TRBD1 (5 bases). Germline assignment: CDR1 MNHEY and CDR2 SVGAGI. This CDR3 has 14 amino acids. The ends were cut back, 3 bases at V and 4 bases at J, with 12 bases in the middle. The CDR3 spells CASSYLQGRYGYTF. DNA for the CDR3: TGTGCCAGCAGTTATTTGCAGGGCCGCTATGGCTACACCTTC.

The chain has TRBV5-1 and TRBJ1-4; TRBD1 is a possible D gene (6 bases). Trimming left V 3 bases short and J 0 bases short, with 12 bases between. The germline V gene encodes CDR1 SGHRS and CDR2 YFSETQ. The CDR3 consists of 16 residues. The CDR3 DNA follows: TGCGCCAGCAGCTCCGGCTACAGGGCAACTAATGAAAAACTGTTTTTT. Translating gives CASSSGYRATNEKLFF. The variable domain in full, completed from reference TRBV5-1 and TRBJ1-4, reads KAGVTQTPRYLIKTRGQQVTLSCSPISGHRSVSWYQQTPGQGLQFLFEYFSETQRNKGNFPGRFSGRQFSNSRSEMNVSTLELGDSALYLCASSSGYRATNEKLFFGSGTQLSVL.

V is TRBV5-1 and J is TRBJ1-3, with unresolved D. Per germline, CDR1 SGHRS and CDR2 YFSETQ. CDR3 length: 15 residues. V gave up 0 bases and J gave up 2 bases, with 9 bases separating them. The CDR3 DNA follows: TGCGCCAGCAGCTTGGACGGGAAGACTGGAAACACCATATATTTT. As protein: CASSLDGKTGNTIYF.

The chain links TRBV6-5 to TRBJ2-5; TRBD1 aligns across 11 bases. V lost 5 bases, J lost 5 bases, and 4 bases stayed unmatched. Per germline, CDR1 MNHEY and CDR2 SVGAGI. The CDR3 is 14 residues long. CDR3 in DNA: TGTGCCAGCAGTCGGACAGGGGGCTCGGAGACCCAGTACTTC. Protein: CASSRTGGSETQYF.

The CDR3 here is CASSFSENEKLFF. The CDR3 DNA sequence: TGTGCCAGCAGTTTCTCTGAGAATGAAAAACTGTTTTTT. This chain joins TRBV27 and TRBJ1-4; D not resolved. CDR1 MNHEY and CDR2 SMNVEV come from the germline V gene (reference sequence). The CDR3 runs to 13 residues. Trimming pared 3 bases from V and 5 bases from J, leaving 7 bases between.

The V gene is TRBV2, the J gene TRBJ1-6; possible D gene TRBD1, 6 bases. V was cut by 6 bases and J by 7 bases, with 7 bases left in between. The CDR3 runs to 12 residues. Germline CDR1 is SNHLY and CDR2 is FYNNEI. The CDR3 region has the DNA TGTGCCAGCAGGGGGACAAATTCACCCCTCCACTTT. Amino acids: CASRGTNSPLHF. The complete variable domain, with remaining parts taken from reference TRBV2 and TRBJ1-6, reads EPEVTQTPSHQVTQMGQEVILRCVPISNHLYFYWYRQILGQKVEFLVSFYNNEISEKSEIFDDQFSVERPDGSNFTLKIRSTKLEDSAMYFCASRGTNSPLHFGNGTRLTVT.

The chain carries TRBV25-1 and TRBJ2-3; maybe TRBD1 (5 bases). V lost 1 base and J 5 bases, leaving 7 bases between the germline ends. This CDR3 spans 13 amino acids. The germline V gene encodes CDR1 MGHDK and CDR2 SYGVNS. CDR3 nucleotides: TGTGCCAGCAGTGAATTTCAGGGAGATACGCAGTATTTT. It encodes CASSEFQGDTQYF.

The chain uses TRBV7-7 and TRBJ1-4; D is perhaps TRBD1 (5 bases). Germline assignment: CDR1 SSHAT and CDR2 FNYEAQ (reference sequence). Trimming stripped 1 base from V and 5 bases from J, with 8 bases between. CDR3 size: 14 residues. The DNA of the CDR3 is TGTGCCAGCAGCTTAGGGGGCCAGAATGAAAAACTGTTTTTT. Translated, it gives CASSLGGQNEKLFF. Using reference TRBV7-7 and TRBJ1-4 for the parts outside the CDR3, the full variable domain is GAGVSQSPRYKVTKRGQDVTLRCDPISSHATLYWYQQALGQGPEFLTYFNYEAQPDKSGLPSDRFSAERPEGSISTLTIQRTEQRDSAMYRCASSLGGQNEKLFFGSGTQLSVL.